This entry describes one T cell receptor (beta chain). Produced via immunoSEQ multiplex PCR; TCRdb's table is partial and in-frame only. Here the sample spans about 200,000 clones, about 85% being singletons. This sample is part of a study of blood T cell repertoires in COVID-19. With 0 bases clipped from V and 1 base from J, the junction kept 1 base outside the gene matches. Germline CDR1 and CDR2: SGHTA and FQGTGA. The CDR3 extends over 16 amino acids. Sequenced: PBMCs or T cells enriched from blood (not recorded which). The gene calls are TRBV7-3 and TRBJ1-1; 11 positions agree with TRBD1. This receptor was obtained from a woman aged 30 to 39 who had recovered from COVID-19. The CDR3 DNA reads as TGTGCCAGCAGCTTAACAGGACAGGGGGCGAACACTGAAGCTTTCTTT. It specifies CASSLTGQGANTEAFF.